The clone carrying this T cell receptor beta chain was observed a handful of times. The antigen is not known. TCRdb independently ran MiXCR on the RT-PCR reads; one entry per CDR3 protein. The sample contains some 520,000 distinct CDR3 sequences, approximately 15% of which appear only once. This specimen belongs to a study of response to subunit inactivated influenza vaccine. The study's findings and limits: The authors offered the suggestion that each seasonal influenza vaccination recruits few new T cells.

The CDR3 runs 15 residues. V lost 2 bases, J lost 4 bases, and 12 bases lay in between. Germline V gene lookup returns CDR1 SGHTA and CDR2 FQGNSA. The source was CD4+ T cells sorted from PBMCs, collected roughly 24 months after vaccination. The chain has TRBV7-2 and TRBJ2-1; D unclear. The receptor was derived from a man aged 50-75 years who received an inactivated influenza vaccine. The CDR3 DNA reads TGTGCCAGCAGCTTAAGGCGCGAGAAATACAATGAGCAGTTCTTC. Its protein is CASSLRREKYNEQFF.